These 31 T cell receptor beta chains came from one sample sequenced in a study of CD8 T cell repertoires and HIV-1 epitope variants. Clones were read by immunoSEQ multiplex PCR, and TCRdb kept only the in-frame ones, dropping some. Among under 100,000 clones, roughly four fifths were seen once, and the ten largest hold roughly 25%. Sequenced sample: uncultured baseline CD8+ T cells from peripheral blood mononuclear cells (PBMCs). The receptors were sampled from a male donor with HIV.

The rearrangement joins TRBV4-1 to TRBJ2-1; D remains ambiguous. Trimming shortened V by 0 bases and J by 4 bases, and 19 bases separated the two germline ends. The CDR3 consists of 18 residues. The V gene's germline CDR1 is MGHRA and CDR2 YSYEKL. Written as DNA, the CDR3 is TGCGCCAGCAGCCAAGACTTTCCGACCGAAAGAATTTACAATGAGCAGTTCTTC. This gives the protein CASSQDFPTERIYNEQFF.

CDR3 sequence: CAISDARYEQYF. For the CDR3, the DNA is TGTGCCATCAGTGACGCCCGGTACGAGCAGTACTTC. V is TRBV10-3 and J is TRBJ2-7, with D hard to call. The CDR3 loop spans 12 amino acids. Germline V gene lookup returns CDR1 ENHRY and CDR2 SYGVKD. The V end lost 3 bases, the J end lost 4 bases, and 7 bases lay between the germline ends.

The chain joins TRBV5-4 to TRBJ1-6, with D tentatively TRBD1 (6 bases). Germline V gene sequence: CDR1 SGHNT, CDR2 YYREEE (reference sequence). V was trimmed by 4 bases and J by 8 bases, leaving 19 bases between them. The CDR3 extends over 16 amino acids. The CDR3 coding sequence is TGTGCCAGCAGCACCCCGAAGCAGGGGAGGGATTCACCCCTCCACTTT. Translating gives CASSTPKQGRDSPLHF.

The V gene is TRBV9, the J gene TRBJ2-6; D remains ambiguous. Trimming pared 5 bases from V and 2 bases from J, leaving 5 bases between. The CDR3 extends over 13 amino acids. CDR1 and CDR2 (germline): SGDLS, YYNGEE. The CDR3 nucleotides read TGTGCCAGCAGTCAGGCTGGGGCCAACGTCCTGACTTTC. It encodes CASSQAGANVLTF. Drawing the rest from reference TRBV9 and TRBJ2-6, the complete variable domain is DSGVTQTPKHLITATGQRVTLRCSPRSGDLSVYWYQQSLDQGLQFLIQYYNGEERAKGNILERFSAQQFPDLHSELNLSSLELGDSALYFCASSQAGANVLTFGAGSRLTVL.

Only a few counts were recorded for this clone. J is TRBJ2-1 and V is TRBV5-8, with D perhaps TRBD2 (6 bases). The CDR3 is made up of 17 amino acids. The V end lost 3 bases, the J end lost 5 bases, and 21 bases lay between the germline ends. Germline loops: CDR1 SGHTS, CDR2 YDEGEE. The CDR3 nucleotides read TGTGCCAGCAGCTGGGAGGATACGACGGACCCACACAATGAGCAGTTCTTC. Translated, it gives CASSWEDTTDPHNEQFF. The full variable domain, rest sourced from reference TRBV5-8 and TRBJ2-1, is EAGVTQSPTHLIKTRGQQATLRCSPISGHTSVYWYQQALGLGLQFLLWYDEGEERNRGNFPPRFSGRQFPNYSSELNVNALELEDSALYLCASSWEDTTDPHNEQFFGPGTRLTVL.

The rearrangement joins TRBV6-5 to TRBJ2-5, with D tentatively TRBD1 or TRBD2 (5 bases each). V was shortened by 4 bases and J by 5 bases, with 11 bases between the two germline ends. Germline CDR1 reads MNHEY; CDR2 reads SVGAGI. The CDR3 has 13 amino acids. For the CDR3, the DNA is TGTGCCAGCAGTTTTGGGGGTGTGGAGACCCAGTACTTC. Translation: CASSFGGVETQYF.

Ten or more counts support this clone. The V call is TRBV4-2, the J call TRBJ2-2; TRBD2 aligns across 7 bases. J gave up 6 bases and V 2 bases, and 12 bases lay outside the gene matches. This CDR3 has 17 amino acids. The V gene's germline CDR1 is LGHNA and CDR2 YNFKEQ. In DNA form, the CDR3 reads TGTGCCAGCAGCCAAATTCGGGCGGGAGATGTCTCCGGGGAGCTGTTTTTT. It codes for CASSQIRAGDVSGELFF.

The V and J genes are TRBV6-5 and TRBJ2-3, with a possible D match to TRBD2 (5 bases). The germline gives CDR1 MNHEY, CDR2 SVGAGI. The V end lost 0 bases, the J end lost 4 bases, and 14 bases lay between the germline ends. The CDR3 sequence is 16 residues long. The CDR3, as DNA: TGTGCCAGCAGTTACTCGTCTAGCTCATGGGCAGATACGCAGTATTTT. Its protein product is CASSYSSSSWADTQYF.

This clone was observed a single time. The chain carries TRBV27 and TRBJ2-7; TRBD2 matches 8 bases. Germline CDR1 is MNHEY and CDR2 is SMNVEV (reference sequence). The V gene end was trimmed by 5 bases and the J gene end by 0 bases; junction bases not matched to a gene: 9. The CDR3 is made up of 16 amino acids. The DNA for the CDR3 is TGTGCCAGCAGTCCCCATCGTAGCGGGAACTCCTACGAGCAGTACTTC. Residues: CASSPHRSGNSYEQYF.

As DNA, the CDR3 is TGTGCCAGCAGCTCCGGGGCGGGGGATCTTAATTCACCCCTCCACTTT. It translates to CASSSGAGDLNSPLHF. This chain joins TRBV9 and TRBJ1-6, with D perhaps matching TRBD1 (5 bases). Trimming stripped 4 bases from V and 6 bases from J, with 17 bases between. The CDR3 runs to 16 residues. Per the germline V gene, CDR1 is SGDLS and CDR2 is YYNGEE.

The chain carries TRBV15 and TRBJ1-1, with TRBD1 as a possible D gene (5 bases). V gave up 5 bases and J gave up 5 bases, with 15 bases separating them. The CDR3 contains 14 residues. In germline, CDR1 is LNHNV, CDR2 YYDKDF (reference sequence). Written as DNA, the CDR3 is TGTGCCACCAGCCCCATGGGGCCGGGGACTGAAGCTTTCTTT. It encodes CATSPMGPGTEAFF.

The chain couples TRBV28 to TRBJ1-3; D ambiguous. This CDR3 is 14 amino acids long. The germline gives CDR1 MDHEN, CDR2 SYDVKM. V gave up 10 bases and J gave up 3 bases, with 16 bases separating them. The CDR3 reads CAIIPRPSGNTIYF. The DNA of the CDR3 is TGTGCCATCATCCCTAGGCCGAGTGGAAACACCATATATTTT. The whole variable domain, remainder taken from reference TRBV28 and TRBJ1-3, is DVKVTQSSRYLVKRTGEKVFLECVQDMDHENMFWYRQDPGLGLRLIYFSYDVKMKEKGDIPEGYSVSREKKERFSLILESASTNQTSMYLCAIIPRPSGNTIYFGEGSWLTVV.

This clone was counted a single time. The chain is built from TRBV19 and TRBJ1-6; D might be TRBD1 (6 bases). Germline V gives CDR1 LNHDA, CDR2 SQIVND (reference sequence). The CDR3 covers 14 residues. Trimming stripped 3 bases from V and 7 bases from J, with 10 bases between. The CDR3 coding sequence is TGTGCCAGTAGTATTGGAGGGGGGAATTCACCCCTCCACTTT. Encoded protein: CASSIGGGNSPLHF.

The chain is built from TRBV7-3 and TRBJ2-5; 8 nucleotides agree with TRBD2. V gave up 4 bases and J gave up 5 bases; unmatched junction bases: 9. In germline, CDR1 is SGHTA, CDR2 FQGTGA. CDR3 length equals 15 residues. CDR3 sequence: CASSWDGGATETQYF. CDR3 coding DNA: TGTGCCAGCAGCTGGGACGGGGGGGCTACGGAGACCCAGTACTTC.

This clone was detected only a few times. The J gene is TRBJ1-2, the V gene TRBV29-1; 9 nucleotides line up with TRBD1. CDR3 length: 11 amino acids. Germline assignment: CDR1 SQVTM and CDR2 ANQGSEA. J lost 6 bases, V lost 4 bases, and 0 bases had no gene match. For the CDR3, the DNA is TGCAGCGTTGGACAGGGGGATGGCTACACCTTC. It encodes CSVGQGDGYTF. The variable domain in full, with the rest retrieved from reference TRBV29-1 and TRBJ1-2, is SAVISQKPSRDICQRGTSLTIQCQVDSQVTMMFWYRQQPGQSLTLIATANQGSEATYESGFVIDKFPISRPNLTFSTLTVSNMSPEDSSIYLCSVGQGDGYTFGSGTRLTVV.

The CDR3: CSVEGEQGHKNIQYF. CDR3 nucleotide sequence: TGCAGCGTTGAAGGTGAACAGGGGCACAAAAACATTCAGTACTTC. V and J are TRBV29-1 and TRBJ2-4; 7 nucleotides line up with TRBD1. V lost 1 base, J lost 3 bases, and 6 bases stayed unmatched. The CDR3 consists of 15 residues. CDR1 and CDR2 from the germline V gene are SQVTM and ANQGSEA.

DNA of the CDR3: TGCGCCAGCAGTGCAGGGGAGATGGTATCCGAGCAGTACTTC. It is translated as CASSAGEMVSEQYF. The chain joins TRBV10-1 to TRBJ2-7, with a possible D match to TRBD1 (6 bases). CDR1 WNHNN and CDR2 SYGVQD come from the germline V gene (reference sequence). The CDR3 contains 14 residues. Trimming left V 4 bases short and J 6 bases short, with 16 bases between.

This clone is judged medium-sized. This chain connects TRBV5-1 to TRBJ1-1, with D maybe TRBD1 (6 bases). The CDR3 is 15 amino acids. Germline values: CDR1 SGHRS, CDR2 YFSETQ. The ends were cut back, 0 bases at V and 4 bases at J, with 13 bases in the middle. DNA for the CDR3: TGCGCCAGCAGCTTGGCTCTGGGGGCAGGCACTGAAGCTTTCTTT. Translation: CASSLALGAGTEAFF.

This clone was detected once. The chain carries TRBV13 and TRBJ2-5, with 9 bases lining up with TRBD2. Trimming at V came to 5 bases and at J to 5 bases, leaving 9 bases not matched to a gene. The CDR3 loop spans 15 amino acids. Germline V gene data show CDR1 as PRHDT and CDR2 as FYEKMQ (reference sequence). DNA for the CDR3: TGTGCCAGCAGCCTGCGGGGGGGCCTGCTTGAGACCCAGTACTTC. This codes for CASSLRGGLLETQYF.

This clone was recorded once. The chain is built from TRBV9 and TRBJ2-2; 8 nucleotides align to TRBD1. Per germline, CDR1 SGDLS and CDR2 YYNGEE. The CDR3 runs to 15 residues. The V gene end was trimmed by 1 base and the J gene end by 5 bases; junction bases not matched to a gene: 4. CDR3 in amino acids: CASSVMQGATGELFF. As DNA, the CDR3 is TGTGCCAGCAGCGTAATGCAGGGGGCAACCGGGGAGCTGTTTTTT.

The genes are TRBV11-2 and TRBJ1-2, with D possibly matching TRBD1 (6 bases). The CDR3 has 12 residues. From germline, CDR1 is SGHAT and CDR2 FQNNGV. V was trimmed by 4 bases and J by 4 bases, leaving 7 bases between them. CDR3 coding DNA: TGTGCCAGCAGCTCGGGGGCCTATGGCTACACCTTC. Its translation: CASSSGAYGYTF.

This clone occurred once. CDR3 coding DNA: TGTGCCAGCAGCTTAGAGGTGTGGGATCACACTGAAGCTTTCTTT. Translation gives CASSLEVWDHTEAFF. The chain carries TRBV7-9 and TRBJ1-1; D is undetermined. Germline CDR1 is SEHNR and CDR2 is FQNEAQ (reference sequence). This CDR3 is 15 amino acids long. Trimming pared 1 base from V and 3 bases from J, leaving 12 bases between. Full variable domain (outside the CDR3, taken from reference TRBV7-9 and TRBJ1-1): DTGVSQNPRHKITKRGQNVTFRCDPISEHNRLYWYRQTLGQGPEFLTYFQNEAQLEKSRLLSDRFSAERPKGSFSTLEIQRTEQGDSAMYLCASSLEVWDHTEAFFGQGTRLTVV.

V is TRBV5-1 and J is TRBJ2-3; a possible D gene is TRBD2 (7 bases). V was cut by 3 bases and J by 1 base, with 15 bases left in between. The CDR3 loop spans 16 amino acids. Germline V gene sequence: CDR1 SGHRS, CDR2 YFSETQ. In DNA form, the CDR3 reads TGCGCCAGCAGCTCCGGTAGGGGGGGAGGCACAGATACGCAGTATTTT. Its translation: CASSSGRGGGTDTQYF.

This chain joins TRBV5-4 and TRBJ1-2, with 7 bases aligning to TRBD1. Trimming took 4 bases from V and 2 from J; bases not matched to a gene: 8. The CDR3 extends over 15 amino acids. Per germline, CDR1 SGHNT and CDR2 YYREEE (reference sequence). CDR3 nucleotides: TGTGCCAGCAGCCTCGACAGGGTGCCCAACTATGGCTACACCTTC. Protein sequence: CASSLDRVPNYGYTF.

This chain connects TRBV29-1 to TRBJ2-1; 14 nucleotides agree with TRBD2. Trimming cost V 6 bases and J 12 bases; bases outside gene matches: 4. The germline V gene has CDR1 SQVTM and CDR2 ANQGSEA. CDR3 length equals 12 residues. CDR3 coding DNA: TGCAGCGTGGGACTAGCGGGGGTACGGCAGTTCTTC. Amino acid sequence: CSVGLAGVRQFF.

This clone was counted a few times. CDR3 sequence reads: CASSVEGSSYEQYF. CDR3 coding DNA: TGTGCCAGCAGCGTAGAAGGGAGCTCCTACGAGCAGTACTTC. The V gene is TRBV9, the J gene TRBJ2-7; maybe TRBD2 (5 bases). Germline V lookup: CDR1 SGDLS, CDR2 YYNGEE. The CDR3 has 14 residues. The V gene lost 0 bases and the J gene lost 0 bases, with 7 bases spanning the gap. The whole variable domain, remainder taken from reference TRBV9 and TRBJ2-7, is DSGVTQTPKHLITATGQRVTLRCSPRSGDLSVYWYQQSLDQGLQFLIQYYNGEERAKGNILERFSAQQFPDLHSELNLSSLELGDSALYFCASSVEGSSYEQYFGPGTRLTVT.

V is TRBV29-1 and J is TRBJ1-5, with 7 bases matching TRBD1. V lost 6 bases, J lost 6 bases, and 11 bases stayed unmatched. CDR3 size: 14 residues. CDR1 is SQVTM, CDR2 ANQGSEA, per germline. The CDR3 DNA is TGCAGCGTGGGGGTGGGGACAGTTGGTCAGCCCCAGCATTTT. The encoded protein is CSVGVGTVGQPQHF.

Written as DNA, the CDR3 is TGTGCCAGCGGGCGGAGGGGACAGAATTCACCCCTCCACTTT. Amino acid sequence: CASGRRGQNSPLHF. This chain connects TRBV6-5 to TRBJ1-6; TRBD1 aligns across 7 bases. CDR1 is MNHEY and CDR2 is SVGAGI in the germline V gene. The CDR3 spans 14 residues. The J segment lost 7 bases and the V segment lost 8 bases, leaving 8 bases of the junction unmatched.

The chain couples TRBV7-8 to TRBJ1-5; D is undetermined. The germline gives CDR1 SGHVS, CDR2 FQNEAQ. Between the trimmed V and J ends, which lost 5 bases and 3 bases, there was a span of 14 bases. This CDR3 is built from 15 residues. In DNA form, the CDR3 reads TGTGCCAGCAGCAGGGATGGACGAAACAATCAGCCCCAGCATTTT. Its translation is CASSRDGRNNQPQHF.

The chain couples TRBV2 to TRBJ2-2, with unresolved D. This CDR3 comprises 14 residues. Germline-derived CDR1 and CDR2 are SNHLY and FYNNEI. Trimming shortened V by 6 bases and J by 1 base, and 9 bases separated the two germline ends. Here the CDR3 DNA reads TGTGCCAGCAGGCAGAACGAGAACACCGGGGAGCTGTTTTTT. Translation: CASRQNENTGELFF.

The table lists this clone with a few counts. CDR3 in amino acids: CASSPLAGVGNEQFF. For the CDR3, the DNA is TGTGCCAGCAGCCCACTAGCGGGAGTGGGCAATGAGCAGTTCTTC. The chain couples TRBV11-2 to TRBJ2-1; 11 bases map to TRBD2. There are 15 residues in the CDR3. V lost 5 bases to trimming and J lost 6 bases; unmatched junction nucleotides: 6. Germline V gives CDR1 SGHAT, CDR2 FQNNGV.